This paragraph reports one T cell receptor beta chain. What it binds is not known. Both iRepertoire HTBI primers and Arm-PCR of CDR3 regions were used to build the TCR beta libraries. From the multiplex PCR reads, TCRdb called clonotypes with MiXCR, one entry per CDR3 protein. The sample shows roughly 610,000 distinct CDR3 sequences, roughly 15% of them seen only once. These data come from a study of regulatory T cells in long-lasting Graves disease. General study points: Patients with persistent disease showed a bias toward TRBV28, TRBJ1-2 and TRBJ2-5. More public clonotypes were shared by persistent patients (fewer than 3,000) than by new patients (roughly 910).

The CDR3 is 13 amino acids. The germline gives CDR1 SGHAT, CDR2 FQNNGV. V was pared by 5 bases and J by 10 bases, with 17 bases between. The time point here: newly diagnosed GD, antithyroid drugs for less than 3 months. Following extraction of RNA from PBMCs, that RNA was used to make the TCR library. These data are also associated with another study on T cells in Graves' hyperthyroidism and ophthalmopathy.

Sequencing was performed on peripheral blood mononuclear cells (PBMCs), taken at new diagnosis, from a patient treated with antithyroid drugs. The chain has TRBV11-2 and TRBJ1-1, with a possible D match to TRBD1 (5 bases). The receptor comes from a man between 18 and 35 years old with Graves disease. The CDR3 reads CASSPGVGGGAFF. The CDR3 DNA is TGTGCCAGCAGCCCAGGTGTCGGGGGGGGAGCTTTCTTT.